Below, 17 T cell receptor beta chains from the same sample are listed, as sequenced in a study of immune evolution from preneoplasia to lung adenocarcinoma. Generated by immunoSEQ multiplex PCR, the TCRdb table keeps only in-frame clones and is missing some. The sample lists 25,000 or so clones, roughly 70% occurring once. Sequencing was done on a sample of FFPE invasive lung adenocarcinoma tissue. Every receptor here comes from a person aged 55-75 years with invasive lung adenocarcinoma. Some clones in this sample may be carry-over from other donors' samples.

This clone is labeled as medium-sized. V usage is TRBV4-1 and J usage is TRBJ2-1, with no clear D. Trimming pared 0 bases from V and 6 bases from J, leaving 6 bases between. Germline V lookup: CDR1 MGHRA, CDR2 YSYEKL. This CDR3 has 13 amino acids. The CDR3 region is CASSQEIFNEQFF. The CDR3 bases are TGCGCCAGCAGCCAAGAAATCTTCAATGAGCAGTTCTTC.

The chain recombines TRBV9 with TRBJ2-3, with D tentatively TRBD1 (6 bases). This CDR3 spans 15 amino acids. The germline gives CDR1 SGDLS, CDR2 YYNGEE. The V end lost 4 bases, the J end lost 2 bases, and 14 bases lay between the germline ends. This CDR3 reads CASSLGQGPTDTQYF. Written as DNA, the CDR3 is TGTGCCAGCAGCTTAGGCCAGGGGCCCACAGATACGCAGTATTTT.

The CDR3 protein is CASSPGGGAYEQYF. The CDR3 DNA follows: TGTGCCAGCAGCCCCGGAGGGGGGGCCTACGAGCAGTACTTC. The chain carries TRBV7-2 and TRBJ2-7; tentatively, D is TRBD2 (7 bases). V lost 5 bases and J 2 bases, leaving 13 bases between the germline ends. Germline values: CDR1 SGHTA, CDR2 FQGNSA. The CDR3 totals 14 residues.

The rearrangement joins TRBV27 to TRBJ1-1; D unresolved. Germline values: CDR1 MNHEY, CDR2 SMNVEV (reference sequence). Trimming removed 10 bases from V and 4 bases from J, with 13 bases in between. There are 12 residues in the CDR3. DNA for the CDR3: TGTGCCACTCGCGATGGAGCCACTGAAGCTTTCTTT. This translates into CATRDGATEAFF.

The chain couples TRBV7-9 to TRBJ1-4; 7 bases agree with TRBD1. This CDR3 is built from 13 residues. Germline CDR1 SEHNR, CDR2 FQNEAQ (reference sequence). V lost 0 bases to trimming and J lost 12 bases; unmatched junction nucleotides: 4. CDR3 region: CASSLAQGQQLFF. CDR3 DNA sequence: TGTGCCAGCAGCTTAGCGCAGGGACAGCAACTGTTTTTT.

This chain uses TRBV7-3 with TRBJ1-2; D gene uncertain. Germline values: CDR1 SGHTA, CDR2 FQGTGA. The V end lost 2 bases, the J end lost 5 bases, and 6 bases lay between the germline ends. The CDR3 extends over 12 amino acids. The CDR3 DNA is TGTGCCAGCAGCTTACCAGGTTATGGCTACACCTTC. It yields the protein CASSLPGYGYTF. Drawing the rest from reference TRBV7-3 and TRBJ1-2, the complete variable domain is GAGVSQTPSNKVTEKGKYVELRCDPISGHTALYWYRQSLGQGPEFLIYFQGTGAADDSGLPNDRFFAVRPEGSVSTLKIQRTERGDSAVYLCASSLPGYGYTFGSGTRLTVV.

This chain connects TRBV5-1 to TRBJ1-2, with D possibly TRBD1 on 6 matching bases. The CDR3 consists of 14 residues. Germline CDR1 SGHRS, CDR2 YFSETQ. With 4 bases removed from V and 8 bases from J, the gap between germline ends came to 18 bases. The CDR3 protein is CASSRPDSTRGYTF. The CDR3 nucleotides read TGCGCCAGCAGCCGACCGGACAGTACTCGAGGCTACACCTTC. Combining the CDR3 with reference TRBV5-1 and TRBJ1-2 gives the whole variable domain KAGVTQTPRYLIKTRGQQVTLSCSPISGHRSVSWYQQTPGQGLQFLFEYFSETQRNKGNFPGRFSGRQFSNSRSEMNVSTLELGDSALYLCASSRPDSTRGYTFGSGTRLTVV.

The chain recombines TRBV4-1 with TRBJ2-3; 7 nucleotides agree with TRBD1. The CDR3 is made up of 15 amino acids. Looked up from germline, CDR1 is MGHRA and CDR2 is YSYEKL. V lost 4 bases, J lost 1 base, and 5 bases stayed unmatched. The CDR3 spells CASSRGGAGTDTQYF. CDR3 DNA: TGCGCCAGCAGCCGAGGGGGCGCGGGCACAGATACGCAGTATTTT.

This clone appeared a few times. The chain recombines TRBV7-9 with TRBJ2-5, with 9 positions matching TRBD1. This CDR3 spans 15 amino acids. CDR1 and CDR2 from the germline V gene are SEHNR and FQNEAQ (reference sequence). Germline trimming cut 5 bases from V and 4 bases from J; bases unmatched to any gene: 8. The CDR3 region is CASSRWDRDGETQYF. DNA for the CDR3: TGTGCCAGCAGCCGGTGGGACAGGGACGGAGAGACCCAGTACTTC.

The chain has TRBV27 and TRBJ2-7, with D uncertain. With 4 bases removed from V and 6 bases from J, the gap between germline ends came to 10 bases. The CDR3 loop spans 12 amino acids. Looked up from germline, CDR1 is MNHEY and CDR2 is SMNVEV (reference sequence). CDR3 sequence (DNA): TGTGCCAGCAGTTCCGGGTGGGCCGAGCAGTACTTC. Encoded protein: CASSSGWAEQYF.

This clone was seen only once. This sequence joins TRBV7-9 and TRBJ1-3; the D gene is possibly TRBD1 (5 bases). The CDR3 spans 16 residues. The germline CDR1 and CDR2 sequences are SEHNR and FQNEAQ (reference sequence). V lost 5 bases and J lost 0, with 14 bases in between. The CDR3 is CASSPQAGLSGNTIYF. The CDR3, as DNA: TGTGCCAGCAGCCCCCAGGCAGGGCTCTCTGGAAACACCATATATTTT.

This chain connects TRBV6-5 to TRBJ1-5, with 10 bases aligning to TRBD1. The CDR3 has 15 amino acids. Per the germline V gene, CDR1 is MNHEY and CDR2 is SVGAGI. V was pared by 5 bases and J by 4 bases, with 5 bases of the junction left unmatched. CDR3: CASSPRDRGNQPQHF. The CDR3 bases are TGTGCCAGCAGTCCCCGGGACAGGGGAAATCAGCCCCAGCATTTT.

This clone was recorded a few times. This chain joins TRBV21-1 and TRBJ1-2. TRBV21-1 is a listed pseudogene. This CDR3 region has 14 residues. Written as DNA, the CDR3 is TGTGCCAGCAGCAAAGCGCCAGGGAGCTATGGCTACACCTTC. Translated, it gives CASSKAPGSYGYTF.

This chain uses TRBV7-9 with TRBJ1-2; 10 positions agree with TRBD1. Trimming at V came to 5 bases and at J to 2 bases, leaving 11 bases not matched to a gene. The CDR3 covers 17 residues. Germline CDR1 reads SEHNR; CDR2 reads FQNEAQ (reference sequence). The CDR3 region is CASSAFPGQGWNYGYTF. The CDR3 DNA reads TGTGCCAGCAGCGCTTTCCCGGGACAGGGGTGGAACTATGGCTACACCTTC. Complete variable domain (other parts from reference TRBV7-9 and TRBJ1-2): DTGVSQNPRHKITKRGQNVTFRCDPISEHNRLYWYRQTLGQGPEFLTYFQNEAQLEKSRLLSDRFSAERPKGSFSTLEIQRTEQGDSAMYLCASSAFPGQGWNYGYTFGSGTRLTVV.

This chain connects TRBV11-2 to TRBJ2-3; possibly TRBD2 for D (6 bases). There are 15 residues in the CDR3. Germline V gives CDR1 SGHAT, CDR2 FQNNGV. V gave up 5 bases and J gave up 0 bases, with 12 bases separating them. CDR3 protein: CASSQTRLSTDTQYF. The DNA of the CDR3 is TGTGCCAGCAGCCAGACTAGACTTAGCACAGATACGCAGTATTTT.

The V gene is TRBV7-9, the J gene TRBJ1-1; D unresolved. Trimming removed 2 bases at V and 10 bases at J, with 11 bases between. The CDR3 spans 12 residues. Per the germline V gene, CDR1 is SEHNR and CDR2 is FQNEAQ (reference sequence). The CDR3 nucleotides are TGTGCCAGCAGCTTATTTGGGGAGGGAGCTTTCTTT. This codes for CASSLFGEGAFF. Filled out from reference TRBV7-9 and TRBJ1-1, the complete variable domain reads DTGVSQNPRHKITKRGQNVTFRCDPISEHNRLYWYRQTLGQGPEFLTYFQNEAQLEKSRLLSDRFSAERPKGSFSTLEIQRTEQGDSAMYLCASSLFGEGAFFGQGTRLTVV.

The gene calls are TRBV4-1 and TRBJ1-2; no definite D call. The V gene lost 4 bases and the J gene lost 3 bases, with 15 bases spanning the gap. The CDR3 covers 15 residues. Per the germline V gene, CDR1 is MGHRA and CDR2 is YSYEKL. DNA for the CDR3: TGCGCCAGCAGCCCCCTATCCCGGGCAGACTATGGCTACACCTTC. Encoded protein: CASSPLSRADYGYTF.